The T cell receptor beta chain described here comes from a study of shared clonotypes between healthy human individuals. Comment on this clone: What it recognizes is unknown. Additional DNA sequences in this sample encode the identical CDR3.

Study-level findings and limits: Limited genetic and exposure-history diversity came from having few donors. A handful of donors showed sharing of around 5.3% of naive CD4 clonotypes.

Germline assignment: CDR1 SGHNT and CDR2 YYREEE (reference sequence). The CDR3 spans 15 residues. J lost 0 bases, V lost 4 bases, and 4 bases had no gene match. TCRdb's copy holds only in-frame clones and misses some; the assay was immunoSEQ multiplex PCR. This table holds some 1.4 million clones, roughly 96% found once. The V and J genes are TRBV5-4 and TRBJ2-3; 8 bases align to TRBD1. Sequenced input: naive CD4+ T cells sorted from blood. Indicated subset: CD45RA+ positively selected. The clonotype was recovered from a man in his thirties or forties in good health. The CDR3 DNA is TGTGCCAGCAGCCCTCGGACAGGGAGCACAGATACGCAGTATTTT. Residues: CASSPRTGSTDTQYF.